The 3 T cell receptor beta chains presented below share a single source sample, sequenced in a study of response to subunit inactivated influenza vaccine. TCRdb used MiXCR to reprocess the RT-PCR reads, holding one entry per CDR3 protein. The data hold roughly 700,000 distinct CDR3 sequences, with about 14% observed a single time. Sample: PBMCs from blood, taken around 15 days before vaccination. The receptors come from a man aged 50-60 years who received an inactivated influenza vaccine.

This clonotype has ten or more counts. The chain is built from TRBV5-1 and TRBJ1-6; D unresolved. Germline V gene data show CDR1 as SGHRS and CDR2 as YFSETQ. Trimming shortened V by 2 bases and J by 5 bases, and 14 bases separated the two germline ends. This CDR3 has 16 amino acids. The chain's CDR3 is CASSLLGLRDNSPLHF. CDR3 DNA sequence: TGCGCCAGCAGCTTATTAGGACTCCGTGATAATTCACCCCTCCACTTT.

The chain carries TRBV7-9 and TRBJ2-5, with TRBD1 matching over 7 bases. Trimming removed 5 bases from V and 1 base from J; junction bases left unmatched: 7. The CDR3 loop spans 15 amino acids. CDR1 is SEHNR, CDR2 FQNEAQ, per germline (reference sequence). The CDR3 DNA reads as TGTGCCAGCAGCCCGACCCACAGGGGCCAAGAGACCCAGTACTTC. Amino acid sequence: CASSPTHRGQETQYF.

This clonotype occurred many times. V is TRBV6-2 or TRBV6-3 and J is TRBJ2-2; tentative D call: TRBD2 (5 bases). CDR1 and CDR2 from the germline V gene are MNHEY and SVGEGT. The CDR3 has 14 residues. Trimming cost V 7 bases and J 0 bases, with 9 bases left between them. The CDR3, as DNA: TGTGCCAGCAAAGTAGCGACGAACACCGGGGAGCTGTTTTTT. It yields the protein CASKVATNTGELFF.